These 4 T cell receptor beta chains were all obtained from the same sample, sequenced in a study of cytomegalovirus exposure and HLA in healthy donors. Some clones are missing from TCRdb's copy, which holds only in-frame ones; the method was immunoSEQ multiplex PCR. The table lists over 200,000 clones, 88% of them singletons. Source material: PBMCs. These receptors originate from a woman aged 18-29 years in good health and CMV-seronegative.

The chain employs TRBV19 and TRBJ1-5; 7 bases match TRBD1. J lost 0 bases, V lost 7 bases, and 6 bases had no gene match. Per the germline V gene, CDR1 is LNHDA and CDR2 is SQIVND (reference sequence). The length of the CDR3 is 15 residues. The CDR3 sequence: CASTPGQYSNQPQHF. The DNA of the CDR3 is TGTGCCAGTACCCCGGGACAGTATAGCAATCAGCCCCAGCATTTT.

The chain is built from TRBV6-1 and TRBJ2-4; 7 nucleotides match TRBD2. CDR3 length equals 16 residues. The germline V gene has CDR1 MNHNS and CDR2 SASEGT. Trimming cost V 4 bases and J 1 base; bases outside gene matches: 7. Written as DNA, the CDR3 is TGTGCCAGCAGTGCCAAGCGGGATGGCGCCAAAAACATTCAGTACTTC. This encodes CASSAKRDGAKNIQYF.

This chain connects TRBV7-9 to TRBJ1-1, with D tentatively TRBD1 (6 bases). CDR1 is SEHNR, CDR2 FQNEAQ, per germline (reference sequence). The CDR3 runs 14 residues. Trimming took off 5 bases at V and 7 bases at J, with 17 bases between the two ends. CDR3 nucleotides: TGTGCCAGCAGCCGTCAGGGGTCCTGGGGTGAAGCTTTCTTT. Its translation: CASSRQGSWGEAFF.

The chain combines TRBV27 with TRBJ2-3; 14 nucleotides match TRBD2. The CDR3 length is 18 residues. Germline CDR1 MNHEY, CDR2 SMNVEV (reference sequence). V was clipped by 3 bases and J by 2 bases; unmatched bases: 7. Here the CDR3 DNA reads TGTGCCAGCAGTTTGCGGGGACTAGCGGGAGATCTCACAGATACGCAGTATTTT. Protein: CASSLRGLAGDLTDTQYF.